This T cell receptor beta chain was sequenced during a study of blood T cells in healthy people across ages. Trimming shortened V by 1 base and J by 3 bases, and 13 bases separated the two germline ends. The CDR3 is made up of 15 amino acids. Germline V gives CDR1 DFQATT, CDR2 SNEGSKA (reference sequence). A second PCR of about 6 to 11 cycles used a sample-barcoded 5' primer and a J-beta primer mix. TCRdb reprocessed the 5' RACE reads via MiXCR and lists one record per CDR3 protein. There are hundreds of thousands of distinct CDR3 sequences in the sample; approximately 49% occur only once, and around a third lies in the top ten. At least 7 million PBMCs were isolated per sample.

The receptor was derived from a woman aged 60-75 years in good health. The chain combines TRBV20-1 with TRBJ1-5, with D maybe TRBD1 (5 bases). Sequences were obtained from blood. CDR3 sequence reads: CSARVAQAPNQPQHF. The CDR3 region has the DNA TGCAGTGCTAGAGTGGCACAGGCACCCAATCAGCCCCAGCATTTT.